This T cell receptor beta chain is from a study of blood T cell repertoires in COVID-19. Study-level information: Donors in the United States, Italy and Spain gave samples during acute or convalescent COVID-19.

Original handling: Amplification of reference gene primers provided the estimated nucleated cell counts. Using immunoSEQ multiplex PCR, the repertoire was profiled, and TCRdb retains in-frame clones only, with some absent. V and J calls and clone size are as listed in that table; D and trimming were resolved from the DNA. The table lists 150,000 to 200,000 clones, 70% to 80% of them singletons. Trimming took 4 bases from V and 4 from J, leaving 22 bases between them. The CDR3 extends over 17 amino acids. The germline V gene has CDR1 SGHDN and CDR2 FVKESK. Material for sequencing was peripheral blood. This sequence originates from a man over 45 who had recovered from COVID-19. The J gene is TRBJ1-2, the V gene TRBV14; unclear D gene. CDR3 in DNA: TGTGCCAGCAGCCCACTCGGAGGAGGGCTTCGGGCCTATGGCTACACCTTC. It encodes CASSPLGGGLRAYGYTF.